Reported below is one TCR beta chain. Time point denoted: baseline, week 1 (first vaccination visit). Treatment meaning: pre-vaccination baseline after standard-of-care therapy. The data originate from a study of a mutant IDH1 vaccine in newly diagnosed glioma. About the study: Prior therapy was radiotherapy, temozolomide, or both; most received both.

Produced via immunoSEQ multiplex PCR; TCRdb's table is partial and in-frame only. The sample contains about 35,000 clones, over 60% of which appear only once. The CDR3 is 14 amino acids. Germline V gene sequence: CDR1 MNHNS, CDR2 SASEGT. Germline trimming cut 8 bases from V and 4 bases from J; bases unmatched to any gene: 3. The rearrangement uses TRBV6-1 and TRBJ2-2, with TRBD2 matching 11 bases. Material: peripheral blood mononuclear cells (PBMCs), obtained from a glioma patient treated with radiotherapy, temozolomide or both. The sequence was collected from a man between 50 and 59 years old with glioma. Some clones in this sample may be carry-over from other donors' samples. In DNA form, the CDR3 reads TGTGCCAGCCGTGGACTAGCGGGCACCGGGGAGCTGTTTTTT. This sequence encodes CASRGLAGTGELFF.